The rows below give T cell receptor beta chains drawn from one sample of a study of shared T cell receptors in the human thymus. Repertoires were generated with immunoSEQ multiplex PCR, while TCRdb's copy carries only in-frame clones and drops some. The sample records fewer than 700,000 clones, roughly 90% being singletons. These data were also filed under a second study, of human thymus T cells.

Sequenced sample: thymocytes. These receptors were taken from a boy in the first two years of life with a congenital heart defect. The CDR3 runs from the conserved cysteine through the conserved F or W. The D gene is left open where the match is weak. Clone size is not always given. Where it is, it says once, few, many or a class for expanded clones.

D,J,V,size,CDR3,DNA
.,TRBJ1-2,TRBV5-4,.,CASSLVGRAPDYTF,TGTGCCAGCAGCTTGGTAGGCAGGGCCCCCGACTACACCTTC
.,TRBJ1-2,TRBV5-1,.,CASSLARGNDGYTF,TGCGCCAGCAGCTTGGCGAGAGGGAATGATGGCTACACCTTC
TRBD2,TRBJ2-7,TRBV4-1,.,CASSQQLAGGYYEQYF,TGCGCCAGCAGCCAACAATTAGCGGGAGGGTACTACGAGCAGTACTTC
TRBD2,TRBJ2-1,TRBV2,.,CASSPGLAGVDEQFF,TGTGCCAGCAGTCCTGGACTAGCGGGAGTCGATGAGCAGTTCTTC
TRBD1,TRBJ2-1,TRBV7-2,once,CASSPSLTGESYNEQFF,TGTGCCAGCAGCCCTAGCTTGACAGGGGAGTCCTACAATGAGCAGTTCTTC
TRBD1,TRBJ1-1,TRBV4-1,.,CASSQSRGSTEAFF,TGCGCCAGCAGCCAGAGCAGGGGGAGCACTGAAGCTTTCTTT
.,TRBJ2-7,TRBV2,.,CASSTSYEQYF,TGTGCCAGCAGTACCAGCTACGAGCAGTACTTC
.,TRBJ2-5,TRBV7-9,once,CASSLGQQETQYF,TGTGCCAGCAGCTTGGGGCAACAAGAGACCCAGTACTTC
.,TRBJ2-7,TRBV7-6,.,CASSKERPALSYEQYF,TGTGCCAGCAGCAAAGAGCGGCCAGCGCTTTCCTACGAGCAGTACTTC
.,TRBJ1-5,TRBV9,.,CASSATGVSNQPQHF,TGTGCCAGCAGCGCGACCGGAGTTAGCAATCAGCCCCAGCATTTT
.,TRBJ2-5,TRBV29-1,once,CSTDSIRETQYF,TGCAGCACGGACAGCATAAGAGAGACCCAGTACTTC
TRBD1,TRBJ1-4,TRBV27,.,CASRGTGEDEKLFF,TGTGCCAGCAGGGGGACAGGGGAGGATGAAAAACTGTTTTTT
TRBD2,TRBJ2-7,TRBV4-1,once,CASSQTNLAGGWSEQYF,TGCGCCAGCAGCCAGACCAACCTAGCGGGTGGATGGTCCGAGCAGTACTTC
TRBD2,TRBJ2-3,TRBV27,.,CASSSVTSGSNTQYF,TGTGCCAGCAGTTCGGTGACTAGCGGGAGTAATACGCAGTATTTT
.,TRBJ2-1,TRBV11-2,.,CASSDPQGQFF,TGTGCCAGCAGCGACCCCCAGGGCCAGTTCTTC
.,TRBJ2-1,TRBV7-9,.,CASLKGPGVTYNEQFF,TGTGCCAGCCTTAAAGGCCCGGGAGTTACCTACAATGAGCAGTTCTTC
.,TRBJ2-1,TRBV25-1,.,CASSPSPSEQFF,TGTGCCAGCTCCCCGTCTCCCAGTGAGCAGTTCTTC
.,TRBJ1-2,TRBV19,.,CASSTAQLWGYTF,TGTGCCAGTAGTACGGCACAGCTTTGGGGCTACACCTTC
.,TRBJ2-4,TRBV28,.,CASSLRGRENIQYF,TGTGCCAGTAGTTTGAGGGGGAGAGAAAACATTCAGTACTTC
.,TRBJ2-1,TRBV4-1,.,CASSQDSGGEQFF,TGCGCCAGCAGCCAGGACAGTGGGGGTGAGCAGTTCTTC
TRBD1,TRBJ2-7,TRBV19,.,CASRPGQGFYEQYF,TGTGCCAGTAGACCGGGACAGGGCTTCTACGAGCAGTACTTC
TRBD2,TRBJ2-1,TRBV5-4,.,CASSPRTSGRGNEQFF,TGTGCCAGCAGCCCGCGGACTAGCGGGAGGGGCAATGAGCAGTTCTTC
TRBD1,TRBJ1-1,TRBV14,.,CASSQGLGQGVNTEAFF,TGTGCCAGCAGCCAAGGATTGGGACAGGGGGTAAACACTGAAGCTTTCTTT
TRBD2,TRBJ2-1,TRBV10-3,.,CAISESAGGGDGEQFF,TGTGCCATCAGTGAGTCCGCGGGAGGTGGAGATGGTGAGCAGTTCTTC
.,TRBJ2-1,TRBV5-4,few,CASSLNLYNEQFF,TGTGCCAGCAGCTTGAATCTCTACAATGAGCAGTTCTTC
.,TRBJ2-3,TRBV5-6,.,CASSYAAAWQYF,TGTGCCAGCAGCTACGCTGCGGCCTGGCAGTATTTT
TRBD1,TRBJ2-1,TRBV27,once,CASSAPRTGGHNEQFF,TGTGCCAGCAGTGCCCCTAGGACAGGGGGACACAATGAGCAGTTCTTC
.,TRBJ1-4,TRBV6-6,.,CATAPRVTNEKLFF,TGTGCCACCGCCCCGAGGGTAACTAATGAAAAACTGTTTTTT
TRBD2,TRBJ2-3,TRBV7-9,.,CASSSYPGLASDTQYF,TGTGCCAGCAGCTCCTATCCGGGACTAGCTTCAGATACGCAGTATTTT
TRBD1,TRBJ2-1,TRBV11-2,.,CASSLDGRGRGCYNEQFF,TGTGCCAGCAGCTTAGATGGCAGGGGGCGAGGATGCTACAATGAGCAGTTCTTC
.,TRBJ1-2,TRBV20-1,.,CSARKGDGYTF,TGCAGTGCTAGGAAAGGGGATGGCTACACCTTC
.,TRBJ2-1,TRBV11-2,.,CASSLEWEDRVPGQFF,TGTGCCAGCAGCTTGGAATGGGAGGATAGGGTCCCCGGGCAGTTCTTC
.,TRBJ1-4,TRBV27,once,CASSLNLLREKLFF,TGTGCCAGCAGTTTGAACCTCCTGAGGGAAAAACTGTTTTTT
.,TRBJ1-2,TRBV6-6,few,CASSYSTGFYGYTF,TGTGCCAGCAGTTACTCCACAGGATTCTATGGCTACACCTTC
TRBD2,TRBJ2-1,TRBV6-5,.,CASSSFAGGRYNEQFF,TGTGCCAGCAGTTCCTTCGCGGGAGGTCGGTACAATGAGCAGTTCTTC
TRBD1,TRBJ2-7,TRBV5-1,.,CASSLDRARDEQYF,TGCGCCAGCAGCCTGGACAGGGCGAGAGACGAGCAGTACTTC
TRBD2,TRBJ2-1,TRBV4-3,once,CASSQEAVLAGGPESYNEQFF,TGCGCCAGCAGCCAAGAGGCGGTACTAGCGGGAGGTCCCGAGTCCTACAATGAGCAGTTCTTC
TRBD1,TRBJ2-3,TRBV11-3,.,CASRGQGLTDTQYF,TGTGCCAGCAGGGGACAGGGACTCACAGATACGCAGTATTTT
.,TRBJ2-2,TRBV27,once,CASSYLPRAAGELFF,TGTGCCAGCAGTTACCTTCCCAGGGCGGCCGGGGAGCTGTTTTTT
.,TRBJ2-7,TRBV27,.,CAIPLSYEQYF,TGTGCCATCCCCCTTTCCTACGAGCAGTACTTC
TRBD1,TRBJ2-2,TRBV4-1,.,CASSKRTTGTANTGELFF,TGCGCCAGCAGCAAAAGGACGACAGGGACCGCGAACACCGGGGAGCTGTTTTTT
TRBD1,TRBJ1-1,TRBV18,.,CASSPGQLNTEAFF,TGTGCCAGCTCACCGGGACAGCTGAACACTGAAGCTTTCTTT
TRBD2,TRBJ2-5,TRBV7-3,.,CASSLGTSGSGETQYF,TGTGCCAGCAGCCTTGGGACTAGCGGGAGTGGGGAGACCCAGTACTTC
TRBD2,TRBJ2-7,TRBV6-8,.,CASRPPVLAVGPYEQYF,TGTGCCAGCAGGCCCCCCGTGCTAGCGGTGGGGCCCTACGAGCAGTACTTC
TRBD1,TRBJ2-7,TRBV19,.,CASSARGRPYEQYF,TGTGCCAGTAGTGCCAGGGGGCGGCCCTACGAGCAGTACTTC